This T cell receptor (beta chain) was profiled in a study of CD8 T cells in ankylosing spondylitis. Findings and limits, study-wide: Reactive arthritis synovial fluid and blood previously showed some of these motif variants. Blood of patients with ankylosing spondylitis appeared to be characterized by a TCR beta motif of several highly homologous variants.

Comment on this clonotype: Its antigen is unknown.

The CDR3 sequence is 16 residues long. The V gene lost 0 bases and the J gene lost 0 bases, with 12 bases spanning the gap. The V gene's germline CDR1 is SGHRS and CDR2 YFSETQ. TCRdb re-derived calls from the 5' RACE reads in MiXCR, one entry per CDR3 protein. The table includes about 800,000 distinct CDR3 sequences, 12% detected once. The chain couples TRBV5-1 to TRBJ1-1, with TRBD1 as a possible D gene (5 bases). The specimen sequenced was blood, either unsorted or a sorted T cell fraction (not recorded which). This receptor was obtained from a male donor with ankylosing spondylitis. The CDR3, as DNA: TGCGCCAGCAGCTTGGCGGGACTGCAACTGAACACTGAAGCTTTCTTT. Translated, it gives CASSLAGLQLNTEAFF.